Detailed here is one T cell receptor beta chain. Survey-level immunoSEQ sequencing profiled the TCR beta repertoire. Only in-frame clones appear in the TCRdb table, and some are missing; sequencing was by immunoSEQ multiplex PCR. The table lists 60,000 to 75,000 clones, roughly 93% of them singletons. The CDR3 spans 14 residues. CDR1 is SGHDT, CDR2 YYEEEE, per germline. Trimming removed 1 base from V and 0 bases from J, with 8 bases in between. The V call is TRBV5-6, the J call TRBJ2-7; no clear D gene. The specimen sequenced was PBMCs. The sequence derives from a man aged 35 to 55 with rheumatoid arthritis. The CDR3, as DNA: TGTGCCAGCAGCTTGACTGGCATCTCCTACGAGCAGTACTTC. It codes for CASSLTGISYEQYF.